The 23 T cell receptor beta chains in this list originate from one sample, sequenced in a study of T cells after yellow fever vaccination. MiXCR was run by TCRdb on the 5' RACE reads, yielding one entry per CDR3 protein. In the table there are more than 90,000 distinct CDR3 sequences, 8.4% of which are singletons. This specimen was CD8+ T cells sorted from PBMCs, taken 45 days after the yellow fever booster vaccination. The receptors come from a man aged 30-40 years who received the YFV17D yellow fever vaccine.

This clonotype was detected ten times or more. This chain connects TRBV4-3 to TRBJ2-1; 8 bases align to TRBD2. Germline V lookup: CDR1 LGHNA, CDR2 YSLEER. There are 16 residues in the CDR3. With V trimmed by 3 bases and J by 5 bases, 9 bases remained unmatched. The CDR3 region is CASSHIGLAANNEQFF. The CDR3 nucleotides are TGCGCCAGCAGCCATATAGGACTAGCTGCTAACAATGAGCAGTTCTTC.

This clonotype was seen repeatedly, ten times or more. This sequence joins TRBV25-1 and TRBJ2-7, with a weak D call TRBD1 (5 bases). Germline-derived CDR1 and CDR2 are MGHDK and SYGVNS. The CDR3 length is 10 residues. Trimming left V 10 bases short and J 4 bases short, with 8 bases between. The CDR3 loop reads CATYRYEQYF. DNA of the CDR3: TGTGCCACTTACAGGTACGAGCAGTACTTC.

This clonotype was recorded many times. The chain combines TRBV6-5 with TRBJ2-1; the D is unclear. Per germline, CDR1 MNHEY and CDR2 SVGAGI. Trimming took 7 bases from V and 4 from J, leaving 8 bases between them. The CDR3 totals 12 residues. The CDR3 is CASKNGYNEQFF. CDR3 sequence (DNA): TGTGCCAGCAAAAACGGATACAATGAGCAGTTCTTC.

This clonotype was detected many times. This sequence joins TRBV6-2 or TRBV6-3 and TRBJ2-1; TRBD2 might be the D (6 bases). The CDR3 is 16 amino acids. The V gene's germline CDR1 is MNHEY and CDR2 SVGEGT. Trimming left V 0 bases short and J 6 bases short, with 15 bases between. CDR3 protein: CASSYSWTGDFNEQFF. The CDR3 DNA reads as TGTGCCAGCAGTTACTCGTGGACGGGAGACTTCAATGAGCAGTTCTTC.

The gene calls are TRBV6-5 and TRBJ2-3, with 12 bases lining up with TRBD2. The CDR3 has 19 residues. The trim removed 0 bases at V and 3 bases at J, leaving 10 bases unmatched. The germline CDR1 and CDR2 sequences are MNHEY and SVGAGI. This chain's CDR3 is CASSYSASGRAAGTDTQYF. The CDR3 DNA reads TGTGCCAGCAGTTACTCGGCTAGCGGGAGGGCCGCGGGTACAGATACGCAGTATTTT.

The chain uses TRBV9 and TRBJ2-1, with a possible D match to TRBD2 (6 bases). Germline loops: CDR1 SGDLS, CDR2 YYNGEE. The CDR3 runs to 15 residues. Trimming left V 3 bases short and J 4 bases short, with 14 bases between. CDR3 sequence (DNA): TGTGCCAGCAGCGAGGAGGTAGCGGAGTACAATGAGCAGTTCTTC. Translation: CASSEEVAEYNEQFF.

This clonotype was detected a few times. The chain uses TRBV18 and TRBJ2-5, with D unresolved. The CDR3 loop spans 17 amino acids. V lost 3 bases to trimming and J lost 5 bases, with 22 bases between them. In germline, CDR1 is KGHSH, CDR2 LQKENI. CDR3 bases: TGTGCCAGCTCACCTCAGGCTGGGGTCTCGGGCGAGGAGACCCAGTACTTC. This codes for CASSPQAGVSGEETQYF.

This clonotype was found many times. The junction departs from the called germline gene at one end, perhaps through a read error. This sequence joins TRBV20-1 and TRBJ2-1, with 7 nucleotides matching TRBD2. Germline V CDR1 and CDR2: DFQATT, SNEGSKA (reference sequence). The CDR3 is 12 residues long. CDR3: CSAIPGTTQLIF. The DNA for the CDR3 is TGCAGTGCTATCCCCGGGACTACCCAGTTGATCTTC.

There are many counts of this clonotype. One end of the junction is discordant with germline, which a read error may explain. The chain links TRBV4-2 to TRBJ2-2; no clear D gene. CDR3 length: 14 residues. Per the germline V gene, CDR1 is LGHNA and CDR2 is YNFKEQ. The CDR3 loop reads CASSHPANIGELFF. CDR3 coding DNA: TGTGCCAGCAGCCACCCGGCCAACATCGGGGAGCTGTTTTTT.

This clonotype was counted between two and nine times. The chain carries TRBV15 and TRBJ2-6; the D is unclear. Germline CDR1 and CDR2: LNHNV and YYDKDF (reference sequence). V lost 5 bases to trimming and J lost 0 bases, with 8 bases between them. The CDR3 covers 15 residues. This CDR3 reads CATSQDISGANVLTF. The CDR3 nucleotides are TGTGCCACCAGCCAAGACATCTCTGGGGCCAACGTCCTGACTTTC.

This clonotype was recorded many times. This chain uses TRBV28 with TRBJ2-7; TRBD2 is a possible D gene (6 bases). This CDR3 region has 13 residues. Trimming stripped 6 bases from V and 2 bases from J, with 11 bases between. Germline-derived CDR1 and CDR2 are MDHEN and SYDVKM. CDR3 in DNA: TGTGCCAGCAGGAACCGGGAGCCCTACGAGCAGTACTTC. It is translated as CASRNREPYEQYF.

This clonotype was detected ten times or more. The V call is TRBV12-3 or TRBV12-4, the J call TRBJ2-5; D call uncertain. V gave up 6 bases and J gave up 5 bases, with 10 bases separating them. CDR3 length equals 12 residues. The CDR3 is CASRRELETQYF. CDR3 bases: TGTGCCAGCAGGAGAGAGCTCGAGACCCAGTACTTC.

This clonotype was counted at least ten times. The V call is TRBV24-1, the J call TRBJ2-6; D is unresolved. Germline CDR1 KGHDR, CDR2 SFDVKD. V dropped 11 bases and J dropped 2 bases, with 12 bases sitting between them. This CDR3 is built from 14 residues. The DNA for the CDR3 is TGTGCCATCGGGCCCGGGCCTGGGGCCAACGTCCTGACTTTC. It codes for CAIGPGPGANVLTF.

This clonotype was observed many times. V usage is TRBV6-5 and J usage is TRBJ2-1; D is unclear. The CDR3 extends over 12 amino acids. Per germline, CDR1 MNHEY and CDR2 SVGAGI. The V and J ends lost 6 bases and 9 bases respectively, with 12 bases between them. This CDR3 reads CASRPPSGEQFF. In DNA, the CDR3 is TGTGCCAGCAGGCCCCCGTCTGGTGAGCAGTTCTTC.

This clonotype has at least ten counts. The rearrangement joins TRBV20-1 to TRBJ2-7, with 7 bases fitting TRBD1. The length of the CDR3 is 14 residues. V dropped 4 bases and J dropped 2; count of bases not matched to a gene: 8. Looked up from germline, CDR1 is DFQATT and CDR2 is SNEGSKA (reference sequence). As DNA, the CDR3 is TGCAGTGCTACGGACCGACAGGGAACCTACGAGCAGTACTTC. This sequence encodes CSATDRQGTYEQYF.

This clonotype was counted many times. The V gene is TRBV6-2 or TRBV6-3, the J gene TRBJ2-4; 7 positions agree with TRBD1. CDR3 size: 17 residues. The junction had 19 bases not matched to a gene; V was cut back by 6 bases and J by 8 bases. Germline V gene lookup returns CDR1 MNHEY and CDR2 SVGEGT. CDR3 protein: CASRNNNEDRTGDIQYF. Written as DNA, the CDR3 is TGTGCCAGCAGAAATAACAACGAGGACAGGACCGGGGACATTCAGTACTTC.

This clonotype was observed many times. The chain uses TRBV5-1 and TRBJ1-1, with a tentative D call TRBD1 (5 bases). V lost 5 bases to trimming and J lost 1 base, with 12 bases between them. The CDR3 sequence is 14 residues long. CDR1 and CDR2 (germline): SGHRS, YFSETQ. The CDR3 DNA reads as TGCGCCAGCAGAACCGGGACGGAGAACACTGAAGCTTTCTTT. This encodes CASRTGTENTEAFF.

The gene calls are TRBV7-9 and TRBJ2-1; the match to TRBD1 covers 7 bases. The CDR3 has 12 amino acids. The V segment lost 5 bases and the J segment 15 bases; nucleotides outside the gene matches: 10. Per the germline V gene, CDR1 is SEHNR and CDR2 is FQNEAQ (reference sequence). The CDR3 nucleotides are TGTGCCAGCAGCGGGCGACAGGGAGCGGTGTTCTTC. This translates into CASSGRQGAVFF.

This clonotype has ten or more counts. This chain uses TRBV10-3 with TRBJ2-1, with 8 positions matching TRBD2. The CDR3 totals 17 residues. In germline, CDR1 is ENHRY, CDR2 SYGVKD. V was clipped by 4 bases and J by 0 bases; unmatched bases: 8. The CDR3 sequence is CAISAVASGLSYNEQFF. CDR3 nucleotide sequence: TGTGCCATCAGTGCGGTGGCTAGCGGGCTCTCCTACAATGAGCAGTTCTTC.

This clonotype was seen repeatedly, ten times or more. The chain employs TRBV4-3 and TRBJ2-2, with D uncertain. Germline loops: CDR1 LGHNA, CDR2 YSLEER. The CDR3 consists of 14 residues. V lost 7 bases and J lost 7, with 16 bases in between. The CDR3 DNA is TGCGCCAGCAACCGAGGAGACACGGTCGGGGAGCTGTTTTTT. Amino acids: CASNRGDTVGELFF.

This clonotype was found many times. This chain connects TRBV7-9 to TRBJ2-2, with 14 bases identical to TRBD2. V was clipped by 10 bases and J by 4 bases; unmatched bases: 5. CDR1 SEHNR and CDR2 FQNEAQ come from the germline V gene (reference sequence). This CDR3 region has 15 residues. The CDR3, as DNA: TGTGCCAACCGGGGACTAGCGGGAGTCACCGGGGAGCTGTTTTTT. The encoded protein is CANRGLAGVTGELFF.

This clonotype was seen more than once but under ten times. This may be a read error, as it is one base from a much larger clone. The genes are TRBV4-3 and TRBJ2-3; D gene unclear. This CDR3 is built from 16 residues. Germline lookup yields CDR1 LGHNA and CDR2 YSLEER. The CDR3 nucleotides are TGCGTCAGCAGCCAAGAGAGTCTAACGAGCACAGATACGCAGTATTTT. Protein product: CVSSQESLTSTDTQYF.

This clonotype was observed at least ten times. The chain recombines TRBV9 with TRBJ2-1; 8 positions agree with TRBD2. Losses at the gene ends were 5 bases for V and 5 bases for J; bases not matched to a gene: 12. Germline V gene data show CDR1 as SGDLS and CDR2 as YYNGEE. The CDR3 runs to 16 residues. CDR3 in amino acids: CASSGRSLADNNEQFF. The DNA of the CDR3 is TGTGCCAGCAGTGGAAGGTCACTAGCGGACAACAATGAGCAGTTCTTC.